The 30 T cell receptor beta chains in this list originate from one sample, sequenced in a study of blood T cell repertoires in COVID-19 (dated by TCRdb to the early 2020s). Library method: the immunoSEQ multiplex PCR assay. This is the immuneACCESS table as TCRdb keeps it, with only in-frame sequences that have V and J called. A part of the clones is gone; compared with another copy, unresolved V genes explain less than half, and the rest is unexplained. The sample table holds roughly 86,000 clones, of which about nine tenths were seen once. The ten largest clones add up to 1.9% of the sample. The source material was peripheral blood. All receptors derive from a woman between 45 and 65 years old in a cohort sampled during active COVID-19.

This clone was counted once. This chain's CDR3 is CASSPPGQILAEQYF. Here the CDR3 DNA reads TGTGCCAGCAGTCCCCCGGGACAGATCCTCGCCGAGCAGTACTTC. The rearrangement uses TRBV28 and TRBJ2-7; 7 bases fit TRBD1. The CDR3 is 15 residues long. Germline V lookup: CDR1 MDHEN, CDR2 SYDVKM. Trimming cost V 5 bases and J 6 bases; bases outside gene matches: 13. Based on the CDR3 plus reference TRBV28 and TRBJ2-7, the full variable domain is DVKVTQSSRYLVKRTGEKVFLECVQDMDHENMFWYRQDPGLGLRLIYFSYDVKMKEKGDIPEGYSVSREKKERFSLILESASTNQTSMYLCASSPPGQILAEQYFGPGTRLTVT.

The chain uses TRBV7-9 and TRBJ2-2; D is ambiguous. Germline loops: CDR1 SEHNR, CDR2 FQNEAQ (reference sequence). V lost 8 bases and J 9 bases, leaving 13 bases between the germline ends. The CDR3 is 12 residues long. The CDR3 protein is CASPGGSRELFF. The CDR3 DNA is TGTGCCAGCCCCGGCGGTAGTCGGGAGCTGTTTTTT.

The chain has TRBV5-4 and TRBJ2-6; 8 bases fit TRBD1. Germline CDR1 SGHNT, CDR2 YYREEE (reference sequence). The CDR3 sequence is 16 residues long. V dropped 5 bases and J dropped 4; count of bases not matched to a gene: 8. CDR3 loop: CASRGTGTSGANVLTF. In nucleotides, the CDR3 is TGTGCCAGCAGGGGGACAGGCACTTCGGGGGCCAACGTCCTGACTTTC. The entire variable domain, with the rest obtained from reference TRBV5-4 and TRBJ2-6, is as follows: ETGVTQSPTHLIKTRGQQVTLRCSSQSGHNTVSWYQQALGQGPQFIFQYYREEENGRGNFPPRFSGLQFPNYSSELNVNALELDDSALYLCASRGTGTSGANVLTFGAGSRLTVL.

J is TRBJ2-1 and V is TRBV11-1; tentative D call: TRBD1 (5 bases). This CDR3 is built from 14 residues. The V end lost 1 base, the J end lost 7 bases, and 11 bases lay between the germline ends. Germline-derived CDR1 and CDR2 are SGHAT and FQDESV (reference sequence). CDR3 sequence reads: CASSLEGWGNEQFF. In DNA form, the CDR3 reads TGTGCCAGCAGCTTAGAGGGGTGGGGAAATGAGCAGTTCTTC.

The chain employs TRBV25-1 and TRBJ2-7, with 8 bases fitting TRBD2. V dropped 0 bases and J dropped 8; count of bases not matched to a gene: 12. The germline V gene has CDR1 MGHDK and CDR2 SYGVNS. There are 16 residues in the CDR3. The CDR3 DNA reads TGTGCCAGCAGTGAATATAGTAGCGGGGACCCACTAAAGCAGTACTTC. This codes for CASSEYSSGDPLKQYF.

This clone turned up a few times. The rearrangement joins TRBV28 to TRBJ2-2, with D perhaps matching TRBD2 (5 bases). There are 14 residues in the CDR3. Germline V gene data show CDR1 as MDHEN and CDR2 as SYDVKM. The V and J ends lost 3 bases and 4 bases respectively, with 9 bases between them. The CDR3 DNA follows: TGTGCCAGCAGTTTGGGCAGCGGCACCGGGGAGCTGTTTTTT. Amino acid sequence: CASSLGSGTGELFF.

The chain joins TRBV10-3 to TRBJ1-1; D ambiguous. The germline V and J ends were trimmed by 1 base and 5 bases, with 11 bases remaining between them. The CDR3 length is 14 residues. Looked up from germline, CDR1 is ENHRY and CDR2 is SYGVKD. CDR3 protein: CAISEFERETEAFF. Written as DNA, the CDR3 is TGTGCCATCAGTGAGTTCGAAAGGGAGACTGAAGCTTTCTTT.

V usage is TRBV5-1 and J usage is TRBJ2-7; 10 nucleotides agree with TRBD1. Germline V gives CDR1 SGHRS, CDR2 YFSETQ. V shed 3 bases, J shed 3 bases, and the junction held 3 bases outside the gene matches. This CDR3 is 14 amino acids long. Written as DNA, the CDR3 is TGCGCCAGCAGCTGGGACAGGGGAAACTACGAGCAGTACTTC. The encoded protein is CASSWDRGNYEQYF.

The chain is built from TRBV11-3 and TRBJ1-5; D call uncertain. The ends were cut back, 1 base at V and 7 bases at J, with 5 bases in the middle. Looked up from germline, CDR1 is SGHNT and CDR2 is YENEEA. The CDR3 is 12 residues long. The CDR3 sequence: CASSLGGQPQHF. CDR3 nucleotides: TGTGCCAGCAGCTTAGGAGGGCAGCCCCAGCATTTT.

This chain links TRBV19 with TRBJ2-7, with TRBD2 matching over 7 bases. This CDR3 region has 14 residues. Trimming cost V 3 bases and J 0 bases; bases outside gene matches: 2. The germline V gene has CDR1 LNHDA and CDR2 SQIVND (reference sequence). The CDR3 nucleotides read TGTGCCAGTAGTATGACTAGCAGCTCCTACGAGCAGTACTTC. Protein: CASSMTSSSYEQYF.

The genes are TRBV11-3 and TRBJ2-7, with D maybe TRBD1 (5 bases). Germline CDR1 and CDR2: SGHNT and YENEEA. This CDR3 spans 15 amino acids. V lost 2 bases and J lost 0, with 11 bases in between. CDR3 nucleotide sequence: TGTGCCAGCAGCTTAACCATGGGGCCCTCCTACGAGCAGTACTTC. Protein product: CASSLTMGPSYEQYF.

The rearrangement links TRBV4-1 to TRBJ2-2; D perhaps matches TRBD2 (5 bases). There are 16 residues in the CDR3. CDR1 is MGHRA and CDR2 is YSYEKL in the germline V gene. Trimming removed 1 base from V and 1 base from J, with 10 bases in between. The CDR3 DNA sequence: TGCGCCAGCAGCCAAGTGCGAGCGGTGAACACCGGGGAGCTGTTTTTT. Translation gives CASSQVRAVNTGELFF.

This chain joins TRBV19 and TRBJ1-1, with D unclear. From germline, CDR1 is LNHDA and CDR2 SQIVND (reference sequence). Trimming stripped 9 bases from V and 4 bases from J, with 15 bases between. This CDR3 has 13 residues. Here the CDR3 DNA reads TGTGCCAGCCCCCTAGAGTATGTCACTGAAGCTTTCTTT. It codes for CASPLEYVTEAFF.

The gene calls are TRBV4-2 and TRBJ1-2; D is possibly TRBD1 (6 bases). This CDR3 is 15 amino acids long. V dropped 3 bases and J dropped 5 bases, with 16 bases sitting between them. Germline V gene data show CDR1 as LGHNA and CDR2 as YNFKEQ. CDR3 protein: CASSQVAGHTYGYTF. CDR3 in DNA: TGTGCCAGCAGCCAGGTAGCGGGACATACTTATGGCTACACCTTC.

J is TRBJ1-3 and V is TRBV11-2; unclear D gene. Per germline, CDR1 SGHAT and CDR2 FQNNGV. The CDR3 is made up of 14 amino acids. Trimming took off 3 bases at V and 4 bases at J, with 10 bases between the two ends. CDR3 region: CASSFIAEGNTIYF. CDR3 coding DNA: TGTGCCAGCAGCTTTATAGCTGAAGGAAACACCATATATTTT.

The genes are TRBV20-1 and TRBJ1-2; D remains unclear. This CDR3 has 11 residues. The germline gives CDR1 DFQATT, CDR2 SNEGSKA (reference sequence). Trimming took 3 bases from V and 8 from J, leaving 10 bases between them. The CDR3: CSASPPGGYTF. The CDR3 region has the DNA TGCAGTGCTAGCCCCCCAGGAGGCTACACCTTC.

This clone was detected once. This chain joins TRBV5-1 and TRBJ2-2; D perhaps matches TRBD2 (6 bases). This CDR3 comprises 13 residues. The V gene lost 3 bases and the J gene lost 6 bases, with 9 bases spanning the gap. Germline CDR1 SGHRS, CDR2 YFSETQ. This CDR3 reads CASSWGTAGELFF. The CDR3 nucleotides are TGCGCCAGCAGCTGGGGGACTGCCGGGGAGCTGTTTTTT. Drawing the rest from reference TRBV5-1 and TRBJ2-2, the complete variable domain is KAGVTQTPRYLIKTRGQQVTLSCSPISGHRSVSWYQQTPGQGLQFLFEYFSETQRNKGNFPGRFSGRQFSNSRSEMNVSTLELGDSALYLCASSWGTAGELFFGEGSRLTVL.

This chain joins TRBV11-1 and TRBJ2-7; D gene ambiguous. The ends were cut back, 5 bases at V and 2 bases at J, with 10 bases in the middle. In germline, CDR1 is SGHAT, CDR2 FQDESV (reference sequence). The CDR3 is 13 amino acids. CDR3 bases: TGTGCCAGCAGCCCCGGGTTTCCCTACGAGCAGTACTTC. Amino acids: CASSPGFPYEQYF.

The rearrangement links TRBV29-1 to TRBJ2-5, with D perhaps matching TRBD2 (5 bases). The CDR3 covers 16 residues. Trimming pared 7 bases from V and 1 base from J, leaving 22 bases between. Germline values: CDR1 SQVTM, CDR2 ANQGSEA. Here the CDR3 reads CSALGSSGSPQETQYF. The CDR3, as DNA: TGCAGCGCCCTGGGGAGCTCCGGGTCCCCCCAAGAGACCCAGTACTTC. Based on the CDR3 plus reference TRBV29-1 and TRBJ2-5, the full variable domain is SAVISQKPSRDICQRGTSLTIQCQVDSQVTMMFWYRQQPGQSLTLIATANQGSEATYESGFVIDKFPISRPNLTFSTLTVSNMSPEDSSIYLCSALGSSGSPQETQYFGPGTRLLVL.

The chain has TRBV4-1 and TRBJ1-2; TRBD1 aligns across 12 bases. Germline V gene lookup returns CDR1 MGHRA and CDR2 YSYEKL. The CDR3 consists of 15 residues. The J segment lost 4 bases and the V segment lost 5 bases, leaving 5 bases of the junction unmatched. The CDR3 bases are TGCGCCAGCAGCATGGGACAGGGGGCGCCCTATGGCTACACCTTC. It codes for CASSMGQGAPYGYTF.

The chain employs TRBV20-1 and TRBJ2-1; D possibly corresponds to TRBD2 (5 bases). Trimming removed 3 bases at V and 10 bases at J, with 10 bases between. This CDR3 comprises 11 residues. The V gene's germline CDR1 is DFQATT and CDR2 SNEGSKA (reference sequence). As DNA, the CDR3 is TGCAGTGCTAGCGCGGGTCGCGAGCAGTTCTTC. This sequence encodes CSASAGREQFF.

The chain combines TRBV19 with TRBJ2-7; possibly TRBD1 for D (7 bases). This CDR3 spans 13 amino acids. V lost 4 bases, J lost 7 bases, and 14 bases lay in between. Germline V gives CDR1 LNHDA, CDR2 SQIVND (reference sequence). CDR3 in amino acids: CASSTGAGGEQYF. CDR3 DNA: TGTGCCAGTAGTACGGGGGCAGGGGGTGAGCAGTACTTC.

The count of this clone is one. CDR3 residues: CASRGDRGLRTDTQYF. The CDR3 DNA follows: TGTGCCAGCCGAGGGGACAGGGGGCTGCGCACAGATACGCAGTATTTT. This rearrangement joins TRBV2 to TRBJ2-3; TRBD1 matches 12 bases. Germline CDR1 is SNHLY and CDR2 is FYNNEI. The CDR3 has 16 amino acids. After removal of 8 bases from V and 1 base from J, the junction contained 7 bases not matched to a gene.

J is TRBJ2-1 and V is TRBV7-9; 8 bases match TRBD2. The junction had 15 bases not matched to a gene; V was cut back by 6 bases and J by 8 bases. Germline CDR1 is SEHNR and CDR2 is FQNEAQ (reference sequence). This CDR3 region has 16 residues. CDR3 in amino acids: CASSSGSAGARDEQFF. CDR3 bases: TGTGCCAGCAGTTCTGGATCAGCGGGAGCTAGAGATGAGCAGTTCTTC. Full variable domain (outside the CDR3, taken from reference TRBV7-9 and TRBJ2-1): DTGVSQNPRHKITKRGQNVTFRCDPISEHNRLYWYRQTLGQGPEFLTYFQNEAQLEKSRLLSDRFSAERPKGSFSTLEIQRTEQGDSAMYLCASSSGSAGARDEQFFGPGTRLTVL.

The chain employs TRBV5-1 and TRBJ1-3, with D unresolved. The CDR3 runs 15 residues. Germline CDR1 reads SGHRS; CDR2 reads YFSETQ. V lost 4 bases and J 0 bases, leaving 11 bases between the germline ends. The CDR3 sequence: CASSNSEPSGNTIYF. DNA of the CDR3: TGCGCCAGCAGCAATTCGGAGCCCTCTGGAAACACCATATATTTT. Based on the CDR3 plus reference TRBV5-1 and TRBJ1-3, the full variable domain is KAGVTQTPRYLIKTRGQQVTLSCSPISGHRSVSWYQQTPGQGLQFLFEYFSETQRNKGNFPGRFSGRQFSNSRSEMNVSTLELGDSALYLCASSNSEPSGNTIYFGEGSWLTVV.

The chain employs TRBV3-1 (or the pseudogene TRBV3-2) and TRBJ2-7; 9 nucleotides align to TRBD1. The germline CDR1 and CDR2 sequences are LGHDT and YNNKEL (reference sequence). The trim removed 4 bases at V and 3 bases at J, leaving 10 bases unmatched. CDR3 length: 16 amino acids. The CDR3 DNA sequence: TGTGCCAGCAGCCCTAAGGGGGGACAGGGAGTCTACGAGCAGTACTTC. Translation: CASSPKGGQGVYEQYF.

The CDR3 DNA sequence: TGTGCCAGCAGCTCACGCTTAGGAGTTTACGAGCAGTACTTC. Amino acids: CASSSRLGVYEQYF. The J gene is TRBJ2-7, the V gene TRBV7-2; D is undetermined. Germline lookup yields CDR1 SGHTA and CDR2 FQGNSA. The ends were cut back, 4 bases at V and 4 bases at J, with 14 bases in the middle. The CDR3 length is 14 residues.

The CDR3 here is CASSLGAGMNEQFF. The CDR3 DNA follows: TGTGCCAGCAGCTTGGGTGCGGGGATGAATGAGCAGTTCTTC. The chain carries TRBV5-4 and TRBJ2-1; possibly TRBD2 for D (6 bases). Germline V lookup: CDR1 SGHNT, CDR2 YYREEE (reference sequence). The CDR3 totals 14 residues. V was shortened by 0 bases and J by 7 bases, with 11 bases between the two germline ends.

This chain uses TRBV28 with TRBJ2-7; 9 nucleotides line up with TRBD2. The V and J ends lost 7 bases and 0 bases, in that order; junction bases with no gene match: 7. CDR1 is MDHEN and CDR2 is SYDVKM in the germline V gene. The CDR3 has 15 residues. CDR3 region: CASIPTSGDSYEQYF. The CDR3 DNA reads TGTGCCAGCATCCCGACTAGCGGAGACTCCTACGAGCAGTACTTC. The full variable domain, with the rest looked up from reference TRBV28 and TRBJ2-7, is DVKVTQSSRYLVKRTGEKVFLECVQDMDHENMFWYRQDPGLGLRLIYFSYDVKMKEKGDIPEGYSVSREKKERFSLILESASTNQTSMYLCASIPTSGDSYEQYFGPGTRLTVT.

This chain connects TRBV7-8 to TRBJ2-3, with 12 bases fitting TRBD2. The V segment lost 5 bases and the J segment 2 bases; nucleotides outside the gene matches: 5. The CDR3 is made up of 16 amino acids. CDR1 and CDR2 (germline): SGHVS, FQNEAQ. CDR3 amino acids: CASSRLAGGDTDTQYF. In DNA, the CDR3 is TGTGCCAGCAGCCGCCTAGCGGGAGGGGACACAGATACGCAGTATTTT.